This record looks at one T cell receptor beta chain sequence and its context. The CDR3 contains 18 residues. The J segment lost 4 bases and the V segment lost 1 base, leaving 9 bases of the junction unmatched. Germline-derived CDR1 and CDR2 are SGHTA and FQGNSA. This specimen belongs to a study of sequential checkpoint blockade in melanoma. Background on the study: Randomization was 1:1 between first-line nivolumab→ipilimumab and ipilimumab→nivolumab. Each arm's sequence ended with maintenance nivolumab.

This table comes from immunoSEQ multiplex PCR, and its TCRdb copy is limited to in-frame clones, with some not included. The top ten clones hold around a sixth of a sample with 25,000 to 35,000 clones, nearly 85% of them seen once. Indicated treatment: randomized to nivolumab then ipilimumab (arm A) or the reverse (arm B). DNA-damaging chemotherapy had not been given to any patient beforehand. From thawed PBMCs, live CD3+CD8+ cells negative for CD19 and CD56 were sorted. The TCR originated in a human donor with melanoma. The V gene is TRBV7-2, the J gene TRBJ2-5; 13 bases align to TRBD2. The source material was CD8+ T cells sorted from blood (inferred from file names), sampled from a patient given nivolumab and ipilimumab in sequence. The CDR3 DNA is TGTGCCAGCAGCTTAGGTCCGGGACTAGCGGGACCTTTAGAGACCCAGTACTTC. It encodes CASSLGPGLAGPLETQYF.